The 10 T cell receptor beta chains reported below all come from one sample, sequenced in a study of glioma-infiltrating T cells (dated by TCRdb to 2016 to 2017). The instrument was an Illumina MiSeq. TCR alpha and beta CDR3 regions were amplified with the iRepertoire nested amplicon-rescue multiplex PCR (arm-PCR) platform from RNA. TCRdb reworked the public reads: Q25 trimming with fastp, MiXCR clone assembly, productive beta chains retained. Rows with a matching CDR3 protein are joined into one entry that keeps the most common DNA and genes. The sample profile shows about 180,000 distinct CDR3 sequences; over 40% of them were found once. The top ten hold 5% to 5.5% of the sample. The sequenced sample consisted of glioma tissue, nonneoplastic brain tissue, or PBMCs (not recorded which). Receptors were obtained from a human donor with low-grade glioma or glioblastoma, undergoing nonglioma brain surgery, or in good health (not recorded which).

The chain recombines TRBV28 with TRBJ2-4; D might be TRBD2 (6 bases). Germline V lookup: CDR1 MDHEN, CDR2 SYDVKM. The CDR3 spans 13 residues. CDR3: CASGPTGGNIQYF. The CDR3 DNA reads TGTGCAAGCGGTCCCACCGGGGGAAACATTCAGTACTTC.

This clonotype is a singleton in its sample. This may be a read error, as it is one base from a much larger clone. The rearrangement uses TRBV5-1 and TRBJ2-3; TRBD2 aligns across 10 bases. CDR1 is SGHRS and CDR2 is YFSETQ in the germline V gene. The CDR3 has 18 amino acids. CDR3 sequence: CARSLYGPGLATTDTQYF. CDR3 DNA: TGCGCCAGAAGCTTGTATGGACCGGGACTAGCGACCACAGATACGCAGTATTTT.

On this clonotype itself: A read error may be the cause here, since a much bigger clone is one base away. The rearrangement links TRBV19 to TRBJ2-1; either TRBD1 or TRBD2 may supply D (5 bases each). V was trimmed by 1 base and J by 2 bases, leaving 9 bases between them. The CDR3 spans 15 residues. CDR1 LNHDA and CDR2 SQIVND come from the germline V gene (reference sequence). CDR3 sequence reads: CASSIGEGTYNEQFF. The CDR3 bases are TGTGCCAGTAGTATAGGCGAGGGGACCTACAATGAGCAGTTCTTC.

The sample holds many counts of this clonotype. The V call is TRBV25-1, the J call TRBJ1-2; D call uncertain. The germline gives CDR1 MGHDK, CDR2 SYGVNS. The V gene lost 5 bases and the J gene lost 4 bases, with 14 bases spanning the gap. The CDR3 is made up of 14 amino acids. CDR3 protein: CASSRPGRVYGYTF. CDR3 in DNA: TGTGCCAGCAGTAGGCCGGGCCGGGTCTATGGCTACACCTTC.

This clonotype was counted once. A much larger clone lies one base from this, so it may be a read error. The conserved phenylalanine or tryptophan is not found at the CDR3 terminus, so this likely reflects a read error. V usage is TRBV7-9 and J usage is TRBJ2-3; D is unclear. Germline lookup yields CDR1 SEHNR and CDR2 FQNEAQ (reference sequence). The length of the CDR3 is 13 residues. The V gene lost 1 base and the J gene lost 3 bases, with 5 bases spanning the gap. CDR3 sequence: CASSLGATDTQYL. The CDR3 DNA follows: TGTGCCAGCAGCTTAGGGGCAACAGATACGCAGTATCTT.

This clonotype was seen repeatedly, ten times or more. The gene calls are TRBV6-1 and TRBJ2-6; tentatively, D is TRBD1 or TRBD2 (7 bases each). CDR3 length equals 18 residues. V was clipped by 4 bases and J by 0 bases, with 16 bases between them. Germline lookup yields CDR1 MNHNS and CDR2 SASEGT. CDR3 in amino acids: CASSGRQGGVSGANVLTF. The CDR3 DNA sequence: TGTGCCAGCAGTGGAAGACAGGGAGGGGTCTCTGGGGCCAACGTCCTGACTTTC.

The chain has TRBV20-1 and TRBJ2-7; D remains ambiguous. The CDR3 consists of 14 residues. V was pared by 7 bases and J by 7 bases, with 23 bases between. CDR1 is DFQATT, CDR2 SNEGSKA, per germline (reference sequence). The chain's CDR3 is CSGEGGVSYSEQYF. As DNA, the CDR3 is TGCAGTGGTGAAGGCGGAGTGTCGTATAGTGAGCAGTACTTC.

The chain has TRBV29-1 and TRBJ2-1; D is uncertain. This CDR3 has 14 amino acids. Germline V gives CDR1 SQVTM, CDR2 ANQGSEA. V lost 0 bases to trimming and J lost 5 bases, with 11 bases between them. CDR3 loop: CSVEDPWAHNEQFF. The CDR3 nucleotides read TGCAGCGTTGAAGATCCGTGGGCCCACAATGAGCAGTTCTTC.

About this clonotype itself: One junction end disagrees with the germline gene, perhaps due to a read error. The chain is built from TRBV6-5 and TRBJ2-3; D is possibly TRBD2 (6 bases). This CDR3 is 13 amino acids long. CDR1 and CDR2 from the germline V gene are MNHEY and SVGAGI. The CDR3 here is CASRGTGSHTEYF. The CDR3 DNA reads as TGTGCCAGCAGGGGGACCGGGAGCCATACGGAGTATTTT.

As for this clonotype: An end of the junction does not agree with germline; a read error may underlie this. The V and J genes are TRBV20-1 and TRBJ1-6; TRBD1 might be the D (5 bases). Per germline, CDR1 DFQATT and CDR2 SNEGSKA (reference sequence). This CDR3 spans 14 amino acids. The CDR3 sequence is CSALNPEGNSPLNF. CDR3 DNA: TGCAGTGCTCTGAATCCCGAGGGGAATTCACCCCTCAACTTT.